Described below is a single T cell receptor beta chain sequence and its context. Each CDR3 protein gets one entry after TCRdb re-called the 5' RACE reads with MiXCR. The repertoire has over 350,000 distinct CDR3 sequences, approximately 15% of them found once; the top ten carry around a fifth. This entry comes from a study of T-cell memory formation after mild COVID-19. The CDR3 consists of 14 residues. Trimming stripped 3 bases from V and 2 bases from J, with 10 bases between. Germline V gene data show CDR1 as SGHVS and CDR2 as FQNEAQ. The sequencing sample was made of PBMCs or a T cell subset sorted from them (not recorded which). The chain combines TRBV7-8 with TRBJ1-2, with no clear D. This TCR derives from a man aged 18 to 29 who had mild COVID-19 (a few samples of this study predate the infection). Cell type and time point are not known. CDR3 DNA: TGTGCCAGCAGCTTGGAGGACGGAAACTATGGCTACACCTTC. This gives the protein CASSLEDGNYGYTF.